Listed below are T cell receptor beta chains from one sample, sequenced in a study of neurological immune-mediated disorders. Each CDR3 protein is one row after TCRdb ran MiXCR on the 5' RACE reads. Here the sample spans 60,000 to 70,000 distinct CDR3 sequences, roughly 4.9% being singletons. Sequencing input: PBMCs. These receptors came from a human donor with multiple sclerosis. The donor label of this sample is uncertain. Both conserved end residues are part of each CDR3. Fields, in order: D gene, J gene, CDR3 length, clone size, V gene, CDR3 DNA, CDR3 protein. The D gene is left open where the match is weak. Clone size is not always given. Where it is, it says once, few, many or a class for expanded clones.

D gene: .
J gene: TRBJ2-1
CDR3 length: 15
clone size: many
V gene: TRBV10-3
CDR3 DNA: TGTGCCATCAGTGGGGGTACAAGGGCCTACAATGAGCAGTTCTTC
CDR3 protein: CAISGGTRAYNEQFF

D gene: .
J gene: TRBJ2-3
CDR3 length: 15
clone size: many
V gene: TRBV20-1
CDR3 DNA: TGCAGTGCTAGAAAAGAACTAAGCTTCACAGATACGCAGTATTTT
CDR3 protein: CSARKELSFTDTQYF

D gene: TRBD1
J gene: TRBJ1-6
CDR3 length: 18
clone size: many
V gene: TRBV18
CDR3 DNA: TGTGCCAGCTCGCCTACAGGGGCCGCCAGCTCCTATAATTCACCCCTCCACTTT
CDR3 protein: CASSPTGAASSYNSPLHF

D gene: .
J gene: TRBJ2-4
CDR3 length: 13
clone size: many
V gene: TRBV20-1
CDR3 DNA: TGCAGTGCTAGAGAGGTAGCCAAAAACATTCAGTACTTC
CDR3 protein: CSAREVAKNIQYF

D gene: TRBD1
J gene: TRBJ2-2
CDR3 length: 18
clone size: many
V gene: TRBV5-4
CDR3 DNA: TGTGCCAGCAGCTTGGGGCGCTCGGGACAGGGAGACACCGGGGAGCTGTTTTTT
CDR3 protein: CASSLGRSGQGDTGELFF

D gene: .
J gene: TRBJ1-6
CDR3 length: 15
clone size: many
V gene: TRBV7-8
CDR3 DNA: TGTGCCAGCAGCCCAGGTCAGGGATCTTATTCACCCCTCCACTTT
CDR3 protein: CASSPGQGSYSPLHF

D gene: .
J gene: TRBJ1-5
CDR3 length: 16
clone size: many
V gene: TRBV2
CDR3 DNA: TGTGCCAGCAGTACTTTACGGACAGCACGCAATCAGCCCCAGCATTTT
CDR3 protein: CASSTLRTARNQPQHF

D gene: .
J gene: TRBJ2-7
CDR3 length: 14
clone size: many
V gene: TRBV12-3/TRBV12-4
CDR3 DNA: TGTGCCAGCAGTTTATTTGGTAGGCCCTACGAGCAGTACTTC
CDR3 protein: CASSLFGRPYEQYF

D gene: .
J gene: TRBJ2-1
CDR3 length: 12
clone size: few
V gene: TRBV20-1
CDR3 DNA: TGCAGTGCTAGGGCATCCTACAATGAGCAGTTCTTC
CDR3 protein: CSARASYNEQFF

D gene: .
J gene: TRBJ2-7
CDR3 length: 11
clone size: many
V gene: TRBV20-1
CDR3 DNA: TGCAGTGCTAGACAGTCCTACGAGCAGTACTTC
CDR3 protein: CSARQSYEQYF

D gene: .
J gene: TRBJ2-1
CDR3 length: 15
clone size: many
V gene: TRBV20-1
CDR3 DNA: TGCAGTGCTAGTCCGGGTTGGGGATCCTACAATGAGCAGTTCTTC
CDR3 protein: CSASPGWGSYNEQFF

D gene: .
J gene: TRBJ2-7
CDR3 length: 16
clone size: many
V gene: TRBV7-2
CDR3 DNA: TGTGCCAGCAGCCATCAGGGGGACTCTAAACTCTACGAGCAGTACTTC
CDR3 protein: CASSHQGDSKLYEQYF

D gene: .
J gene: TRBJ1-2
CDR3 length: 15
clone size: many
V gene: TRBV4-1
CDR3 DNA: TGCGCCAGCAGCCAAGATAGTACGGCAGACTATGGCTACACCTTC
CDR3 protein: CASSQDSTADYGYTF

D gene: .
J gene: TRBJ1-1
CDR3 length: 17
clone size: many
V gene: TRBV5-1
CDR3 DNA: TGCGCCAGCAGCCCGGGGGCTGGTGGGTGGAGGAACACTGAAGCTTTCTTT
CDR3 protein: CASSPGAGGWRNTEAFF

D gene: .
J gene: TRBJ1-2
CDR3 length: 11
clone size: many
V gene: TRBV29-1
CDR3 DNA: TGCAGCGTTGAGGAGGGCTATGGCTACACCTTC
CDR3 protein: CSVEEGYGYTF

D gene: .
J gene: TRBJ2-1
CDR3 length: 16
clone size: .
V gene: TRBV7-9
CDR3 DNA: TGTGCCAGCGAGTCTGCGCACCCGACTTATTACAATGAGCAGTTCTTC
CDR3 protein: CASESAHPTYYNEQFF

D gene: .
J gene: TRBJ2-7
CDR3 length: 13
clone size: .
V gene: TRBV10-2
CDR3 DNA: TGCGCCAGCAGTAGAGGAAATATCTACGAGCAGTACTTC
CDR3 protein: CASSRGNIYEQYF

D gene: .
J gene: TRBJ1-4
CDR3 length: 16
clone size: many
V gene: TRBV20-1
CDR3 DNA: TGCAGTGCTAGAGATATAGTGGGTGGAACTAATGAAAAACTGTTTTTT
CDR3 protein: CSARDIVGGTNEKLFF

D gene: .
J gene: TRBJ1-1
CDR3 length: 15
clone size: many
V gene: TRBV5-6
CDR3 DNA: TGTGCCAGCACCTGGGGTTTTCTCGGGGGCACTGAAGCTTTCTTT
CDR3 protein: CASTWGFLGGTEAFF

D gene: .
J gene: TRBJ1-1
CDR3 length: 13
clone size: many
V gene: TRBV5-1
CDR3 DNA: TGCGCCAGCAGCTTGGGTGGATCAGGGATGGCTTTCTTT
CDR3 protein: CASSLGGSGMAFF

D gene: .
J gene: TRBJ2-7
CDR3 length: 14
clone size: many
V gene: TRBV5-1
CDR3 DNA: TGCGCCAGCTTCCCCGACAGTTCCTCCTACGAGCAGTACTTC
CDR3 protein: CASFPDSSSYEQYF

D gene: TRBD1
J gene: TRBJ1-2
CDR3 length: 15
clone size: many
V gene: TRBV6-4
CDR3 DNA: TGTGCCAGCAGTCCGCTCGCTGGACAGGGCGATGGCTACACCTTC
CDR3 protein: CASSPLAGQGDGYTF

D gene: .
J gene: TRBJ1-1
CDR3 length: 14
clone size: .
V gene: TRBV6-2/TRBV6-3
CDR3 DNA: TGTGCCAGCAGAAGACAGTGGGGGTTCACTGAAGCTTTCTTT
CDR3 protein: CASRRQWGFTEAFF

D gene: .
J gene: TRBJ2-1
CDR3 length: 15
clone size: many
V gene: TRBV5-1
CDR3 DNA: TGCGCCAGCAGCCCTACTACCCTCTCGGACAATGAGCAGTTCTTC
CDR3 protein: CASSPTTLSDNEQFF

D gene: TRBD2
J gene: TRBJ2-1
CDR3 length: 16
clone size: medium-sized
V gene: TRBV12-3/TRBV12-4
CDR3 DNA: TGTGCCAGCAGCCTGGGACTAGCGGGGGCTGGGAATGAGCAGTTCTTC
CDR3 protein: CASSLGLAGAGNEQFF

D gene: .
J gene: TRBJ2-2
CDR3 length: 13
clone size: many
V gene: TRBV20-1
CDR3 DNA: TGCAGTGCTAGAGACGGGTCACCCGGGGAGCTGTTTTTT
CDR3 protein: CSARDGSPGELFF

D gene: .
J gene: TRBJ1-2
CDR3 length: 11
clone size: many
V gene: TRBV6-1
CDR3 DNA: TGTGCCAGCACCAGGGCCTATGGCTACACCTTC
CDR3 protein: CASTRAYGYTF

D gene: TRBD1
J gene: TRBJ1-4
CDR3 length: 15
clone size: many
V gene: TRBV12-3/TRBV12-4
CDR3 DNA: TGTGCCAGCAGCCCCGACAGGGGGCTAGGGGAAAAACTGTTTTTT
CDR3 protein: CASSPDRGLGEKLFF

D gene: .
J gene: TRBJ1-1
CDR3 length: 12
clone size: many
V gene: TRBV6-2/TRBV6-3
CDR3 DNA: TGTGCCAGCAGTTATACGAGGTCTGAAGCTTTCTTT
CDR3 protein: CASSYTRSEAFF

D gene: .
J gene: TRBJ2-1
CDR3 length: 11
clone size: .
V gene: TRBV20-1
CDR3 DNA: TGCAGTGCTAGACAATCCAATGAGCAGTTCTTC
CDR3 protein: CSARQSNEQFF

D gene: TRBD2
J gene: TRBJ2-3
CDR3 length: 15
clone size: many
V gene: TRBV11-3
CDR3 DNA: TGTGCCAGCTCGAGAGGGGGACTAGCTGCAGATACGCAGTATTTT
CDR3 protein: CASSRGGLAADTQYF

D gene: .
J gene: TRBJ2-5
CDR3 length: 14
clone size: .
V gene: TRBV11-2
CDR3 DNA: TGTGCCAGCAGCTTAGCAGTGACGTACGAGACCCAGTACTTC
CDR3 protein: CASSLAVTYETQYF

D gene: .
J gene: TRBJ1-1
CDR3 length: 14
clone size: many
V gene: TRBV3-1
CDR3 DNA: TGTGCCAGCAGCCAAGATCCGACTTACGGTGAAGCTTTCTTT
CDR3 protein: CASSQDPTYGEAFF

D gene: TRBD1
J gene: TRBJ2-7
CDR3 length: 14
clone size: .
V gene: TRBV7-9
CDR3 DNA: TGTGCCAGCAGCTTACGGGACAGGCCATACGAGCAGTACTTC
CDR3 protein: CASSLRDRPYEQYF

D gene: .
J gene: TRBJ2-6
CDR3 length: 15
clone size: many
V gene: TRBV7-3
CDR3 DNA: TGTGCCAGCAGTTTGGACAGCTCTGGGGCCAACGTCCTGACTTTC
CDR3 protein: CASSLDSSGANVLTF

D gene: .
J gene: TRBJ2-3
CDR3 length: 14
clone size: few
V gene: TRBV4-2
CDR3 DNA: TGTGCCAGCAGCCACCCCTCACAGCTTGATACGCAGTATTTT
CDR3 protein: CASSHPSQLDTQYF